This T cell receptor (beta chain) was captured by sequencing in a study of blood T cell repertoires in COVID-19 (dated by TCRdb to the early 2020s). Describing the broader study: Samples from collaborators originated in the United States, Italy and Spain and spanned both the acute and convalescent phases of COVID-19. The prospective study material was composed of cDNA or gDNA derived from T cells, B-cell-depleted T cells, or PBMCs. Deeply sampled blood TCRbeta repertoires from subjects exposed to, actively infected with, or recovered from COVID-19 were included in the dataset. A freely available public database, intended as a resource for researchers studying the immune response to SARS-CoV-2, is where the repertoires were released. Samples came from the ongoing ImmuneRACE study (first 160 participants) plus 1,254 subjects from 6 global collaborators. A de-identified subject ID, COVID-19 status, age in years and sex were almost always included in the sample metadata. HLA class I and class II types, where available, came from metadata supplied by the sample provider rather than from assay-based typing. Here is what the overall study found, with its caveats: Clinical and demographic metadata were provided uncurated, with the amount varying by source and participant.

The V end loses 1 base and the J end loses 1 base, and a stretch of 9 bases separates them. Via the germline V gene, CDR1 is MNHNS and CDR2 SASEGT. Its CDR3 holds 15 amino acids, cysteine through phenylalanine. Of the read, only the CDR3 DNA is kept; its 45 bases are in frame from base 1. TCRbeta CDR3 regions were amplified from genomic DNA by means of the immunoSEQ Assay, a bias-controlled multiplex PCR. Processing in the source paper ran as follows. The number of nucleated cells in each sample was estimated by amplification of reference gene primers within the assay. To quantify the absolute abundance of each unique TCRbeta CDR3 rearrangement, sequence reads were collapsed and filtered. For each sample, productive Simpson clonality was calculated as the square root of Simpson's diversity index across productive rearrangements. Not all clones reach the TCRdb copy of this immuneACCESS table, which keeps in-frame sequences only. Checked studies attribute under half of the gap to unresolved V genes and leave the rest unexplained. The V and J calls and clone size are taken from that table; D and trimming were inferred from the DNA. The sample includes under 250,000 clones, with 88% observed a single time. The biggest ten clones account for 15% to 20% of the sample.

One collaborating source in Seattle enrolled patients while the patients were actively infected and followed the patients over time throughout the course of disease. Each collaborating institution followed its own protocols to collect whole blood in K2EDTA tubes. For TCRbeta analysis, collaborators shipped samples as frozen whole blood, isolated PBMCs, or DNA extracted from either of those sample types. About this clone: No antigen is known for it. The input lacks base qualities; no much larger clone sits a single base away.

Sequencing input: peripheral blood. The source of this sequence is a man aged 50 to 60 with COVID-19, enrolled during active disease. The sequence is built from TRBV6-1 and TRBJ2-3, with TRBD2 perhaps the D gene, on 5 matching bases. The DNA is TGTGCCAGCAGTGAAGTGGGAGCGGGCACAGATACGCAGTATTTT. Its protein is CASSEVGAGTDTQYF.